Listed below are T cell receptor beta chains from one sample, sequenced in a study of memory CD4+ T cells and cytomegalovirus serostatus. Sequenced by immunoSEQ multiplex PCR; TCRdb stores in-frame clones only, minus some. The sample includes tens of thousands of clones, around 75% of them seen just once. Sequences were obtained from memory CD4+ T cells from blood. These receptors were obtained from an adult in good health and CMV-seronegative. CDR3s include the opening cysteine and the closing phenylalanine or tryptophan. D genes are given only for firm matches. For some rows the clone size is stated as once, few or many, or as a class when expanded; others skip it.

CDR3 DNA	CDR3 protein	clone size	D gene	V gene	J gene
TGTGCCATCGAAAGACAGGGGACGTATACGCAGTATTTT	CAIERQGTYTQYF	-	TRBD1	TRBV10-3	TRBJ2-3
TGTGCCAGCAGCTTGGCAGGGGGCGACGAGCAGTACTTC	CASSLAGGDEQYF	-	TRBD1	TRBV5-4	TRBJ2-7
TGTGCCAGCAGCCGAGTATTATCCGGGACTAGCGGGATCAGGAGCTCCTACGAGCAGTACTTC	CASSRVLSGTSGIRSSYEQYF	-	TRBD2	TRBV14	TRBJ2-7
TGTGCCAGCAGCTTAGGAGAGTCTAGCGGGAGGACTGAGCAGTTCTTC	CASSLGESSGRTEQFF	-	TRBD2	TRBV13	TRBJ2-1
TGCGCCAGCAGCCAACTCGGAAACACCATATATTTT	CASSQLGNTIYF	-	-	TRBV4-1	TRBJ1-3
TGTGCCAGCAGCCGCACCGGGACAGGGGATACTGAAGCTTTCTTT	CASSRTGTGDTEAFF	-	TRBD1	TRBV5-4	TRBJ1-1
TGCGCCAGCAGCTCGGGGCTCTACGAGCAGTACTTC	CASSSGLYEQYF	once	-	TRBV5-1	TRBJ2-7
TGTGCCAGCAGCAAAGAGGGTAGCGGGGTGACAATAGGGGACTCTGGGGCCAACGTCCTGACTTTC	CASSKEGSGVTIGDSGANVLTF	-	-	TRBV21-1	TRBJ2-6
TGTGCCAGCAGCTTCATGCTTGTGCTGCTCCTCTTC	CASSFMLVLLLF	-	-	TRBV7-9	TRBJ1-2
TGTGCCAGCAGTTTAGGACCTAACTATGGCTACACCTTC	CASSLGPNYGYTF	-	-	TRBV27	TRBJ1-2
TGTGCCAGTTCCACCGGGTGGGGACGTGGCACTGAAGCTTTCTTT	CASSTGWGRGTEAFF	-	-	TRBV19	TRBJ1-1
TGTGCCATCAGTGTCACACAGGGAATCGGTTCACCCCTCCACTTT	CAISVTQGIGSPLHF	-	-	TRBV10-3	TRBJ1-6
TGTGCCAGCAGCCCACCCGCTGCGGGTGCTTACGAGCAGTACTTC	CASSPPAAGAYEQYF	-	-	TRBV7-2	TRBJ2-7
TGTGCCAGCAGCCTGGGGACAGCTGATGGCTACACCTTC	CASSLGTADGYTF	-	TRBD1	TRBV7-9	TRBJ1-2
TGTGCCTGGAGTGTACAGGGGGACACTGAAGCTTTCTTT	CAWSVQGDTEAFF	-	TRBD1	TRBV30	TRBJ1-1
TGTGCCAGCAGCCTACGGGGACAAGCACGGCCTGAAGCTTTCTTT	CASSLRGQARPEAFF	once	-	TRBV7-2	TRBJ1-1
TGTGCCAGCAGTTACGGGACTGGGGCCAACGTCCTGACTTTC	CASSYGTGANVLTF	-	-	TRBV6-5	TRBJ2-6
TGCGCCAGCAGCATCGGGACTAGCGGGGGGGCTGGCGAGCAGTTCTTC	CASSIGTSGGAGEQFF	medium-sized	TRBD2	TRBV5-1	TRBJ2-1
TGTGCCATCAGTGTAAGGGAGGACACTGAAGCTTTCTTT	CAISVREDTEAFF	few	-	TRBV10-3	TRBJ1-1
TGTGCCATAGGAGGAGGGCTAGCGGGATTGAACGAGCAGTACTTC	CAIGGGLAGLNEQYF	-	TRBD2	TRBV10-3	TRBJ2-7
TGTGCCAGCTTACAGGAAGGGTCGGGTGAAGCTTTCTTT	CASLQEGSGEAFF	once	-	TRBV18	TRBJ1-1
TGTGCCAGCACCCCTACGGGAGTGGGTGAGACCCAGTACTTC	CASTPTGVGETQYF	-	-	TRBV11-2	TRBJ2-5
TGTGCCAGCAGCCGTTCCCCGACTAGCGGGACCTACAATGAGCAGTTCTTC	CASSRSPTSGTYNEQFF	once	TRBD2	TRBV5-6	TRBJ2-1
TGTGCCGGCGGACAGGGGCTTCAAGAGACCCAGTACTTC	CAGGQGLQETQYF	-	TRBD1	TRBV2	TRBJ2-5
TGTGCCAGCAGTTTGTTCCGGGGGCAGGGGACCGGGGAGCTGTTTTTT	CASSLFRGQGTGELFF	-	-	TRBV27	TRBJ2-2
TGCAGCGTTGGCAGAAACAGGGGGCGAAAAGAGACCCAGTACTTC	CSVGRNRGRKETQYF	-	TRBD1	TRBV29-1	TRBJ2-5
TGTGCCAGTGAAAATAAACTCCGGACAGATAGTTTTTCCTACGAGCAGTACTTC	CASENKLRTDSFSYEQYF	-	-	TRBV10-3	TRBJ2-7
TGTGCCAGCAGTTACCGAAGCAATCAGCCCCAGCATTTT	CASSYRSNQPQHF	once	-	TRBV6-5	TRBJ1-5
TGCGCCAGCAGCGTACAGGGGGCCCTCCTTGGGGGCGAGCAGTACTTC	CASSVQGALLGGEQYF	once	TRBD1	TRBV5-1	TRBJ2-7
TGTGCCAGCAGCTTAACAGGGCGGGGAGAGACCCAGTACTTC	CASSLTGRGETQYF	-	-	TRBV7-2	TRBJ2-5
TGTGCCAGCTCACCTAGTTCAGGGGGCGAGCAGTACTTC	CASSPSSGGEQYF	-	TRBD1	TRBV18	TRBJ2-7
TGTGCCAGCAGTGAGTCGGGGGAGGCCTACAATGAGCAGTTCTTC	CASSESGEAYNEQFF	-	-	TRBV2	TRBJ2-1
TGTGCCAGCAGTGAAGCGGGAGACATCTATGGCTACACCTTC	CASSEAGDIYGYTF	-	-	TRBV6-1	TRBJ1-2
TGTGCCAGCAGTGAACGGGAGGTGTGGGGGGATGAAGCTTTCTTT	CASSEREVWGDEAFF	few	-	TRBV2	TRBJ1-1
TGTGCCAGCAGCTTATCGGAACATACCACAGATACGCAGTATTTT	CASSLSEHTTDTQYF	-	-	TRBV7-6	TRBJ2-3
TGTGCCAGCAGCGACCAGCGGGCCCAGTACTTC	CASSDQRAQYF	-	-	TRBV7-9	TRBJ2-5
TGTGCCAGTACACAGGCTTATCAGCCCCAGCATTTT	CASTQAYQPQHF	few	-	TRBV19	TRBJ1-5
TGTGCCTGGAGGGGACAGGGGTCAACCTACGAGCAGTACTTC	CAWRGQGSTYEQYF	-	TRBD1	TRBV30	TRBJ2-7
TGCAGCGTCCGAGCGGGAGGACGGAGCAATGAGCAGTTCTTC	CSVRAGGRSNEQFF	few	TRBD2	TRBV29-1	TRBJ2-1
TGTGCCAGCAGTTCACCGGGACAGTCCTACGAGCAGTACTTC	CASSSPGQSYEQYF	-	TRBD1	TRBV27	TRBJ2-7
TGTGCCAGCGAGTCTAGCGGCACAGATACGCAGTATTTT	CASESSGTDTQYF	-	-	TRBV6-5	TRBJ2-3
TGCAGCAGTACACAGGGAGGGGGTTCGGAGACCCAGTACTTC	CSSTQGGGSETQYF	-	-	TRBV29-1	TRBJ2-5